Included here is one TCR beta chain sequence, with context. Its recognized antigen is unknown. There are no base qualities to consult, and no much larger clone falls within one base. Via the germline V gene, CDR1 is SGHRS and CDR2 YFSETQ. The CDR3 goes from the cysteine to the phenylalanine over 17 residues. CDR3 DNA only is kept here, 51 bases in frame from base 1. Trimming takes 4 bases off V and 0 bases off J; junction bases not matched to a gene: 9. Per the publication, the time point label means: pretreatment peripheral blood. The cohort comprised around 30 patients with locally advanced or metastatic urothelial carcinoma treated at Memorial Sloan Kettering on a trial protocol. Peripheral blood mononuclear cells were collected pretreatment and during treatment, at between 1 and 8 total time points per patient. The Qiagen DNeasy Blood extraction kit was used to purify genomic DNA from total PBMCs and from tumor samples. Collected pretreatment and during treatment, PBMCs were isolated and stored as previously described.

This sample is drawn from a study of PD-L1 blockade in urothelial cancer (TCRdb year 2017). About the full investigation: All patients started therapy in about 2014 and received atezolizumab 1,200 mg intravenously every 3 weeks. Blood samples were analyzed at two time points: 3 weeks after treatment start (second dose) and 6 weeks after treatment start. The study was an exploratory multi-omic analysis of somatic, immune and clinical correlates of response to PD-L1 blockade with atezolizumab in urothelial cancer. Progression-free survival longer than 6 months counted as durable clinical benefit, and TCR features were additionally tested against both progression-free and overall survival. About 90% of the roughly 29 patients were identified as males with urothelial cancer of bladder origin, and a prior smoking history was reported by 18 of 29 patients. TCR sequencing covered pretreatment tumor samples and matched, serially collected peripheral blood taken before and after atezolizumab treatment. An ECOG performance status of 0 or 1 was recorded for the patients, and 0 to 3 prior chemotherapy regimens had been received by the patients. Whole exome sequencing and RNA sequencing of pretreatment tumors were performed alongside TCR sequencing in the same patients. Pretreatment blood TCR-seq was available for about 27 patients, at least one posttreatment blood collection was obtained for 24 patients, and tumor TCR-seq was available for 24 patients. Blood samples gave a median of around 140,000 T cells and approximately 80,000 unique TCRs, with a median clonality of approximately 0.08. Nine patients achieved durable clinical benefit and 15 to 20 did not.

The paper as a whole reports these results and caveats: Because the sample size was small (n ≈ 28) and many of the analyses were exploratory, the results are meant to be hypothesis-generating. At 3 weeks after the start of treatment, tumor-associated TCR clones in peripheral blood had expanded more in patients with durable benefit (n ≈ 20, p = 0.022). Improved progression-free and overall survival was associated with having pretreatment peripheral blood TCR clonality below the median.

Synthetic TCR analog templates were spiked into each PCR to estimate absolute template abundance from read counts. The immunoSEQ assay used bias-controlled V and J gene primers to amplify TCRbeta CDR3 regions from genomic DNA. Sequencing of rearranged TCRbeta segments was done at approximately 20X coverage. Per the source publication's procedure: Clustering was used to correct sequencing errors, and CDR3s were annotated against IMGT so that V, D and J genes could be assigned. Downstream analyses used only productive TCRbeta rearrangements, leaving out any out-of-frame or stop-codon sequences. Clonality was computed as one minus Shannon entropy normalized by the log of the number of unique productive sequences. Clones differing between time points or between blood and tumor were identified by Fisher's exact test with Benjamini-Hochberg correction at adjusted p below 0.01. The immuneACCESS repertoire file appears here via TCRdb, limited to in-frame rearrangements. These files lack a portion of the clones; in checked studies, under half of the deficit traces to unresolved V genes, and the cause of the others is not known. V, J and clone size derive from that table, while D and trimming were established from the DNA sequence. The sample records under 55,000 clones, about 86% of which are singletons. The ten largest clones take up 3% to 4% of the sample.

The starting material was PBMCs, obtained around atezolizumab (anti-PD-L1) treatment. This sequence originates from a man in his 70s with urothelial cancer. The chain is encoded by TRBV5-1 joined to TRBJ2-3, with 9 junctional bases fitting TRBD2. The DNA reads TGCGCCAGCAGCCTCACCGCGGGAGGGCCTAGCACAGATACGCAGTATTTT. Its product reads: CASSLTAGGPSTDTQYF.